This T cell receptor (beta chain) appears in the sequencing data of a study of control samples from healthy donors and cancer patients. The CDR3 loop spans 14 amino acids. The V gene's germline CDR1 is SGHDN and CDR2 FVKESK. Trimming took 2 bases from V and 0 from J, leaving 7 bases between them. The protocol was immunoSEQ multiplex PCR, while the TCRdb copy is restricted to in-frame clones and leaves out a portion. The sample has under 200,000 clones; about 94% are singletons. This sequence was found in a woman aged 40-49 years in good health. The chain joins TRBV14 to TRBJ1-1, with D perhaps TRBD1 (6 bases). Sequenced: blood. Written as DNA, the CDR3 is TGTGCCAGCAGCCAACGGACAGTGAACACTGAAGCTTTCTTT. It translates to CASSQRTVNTEAFF.